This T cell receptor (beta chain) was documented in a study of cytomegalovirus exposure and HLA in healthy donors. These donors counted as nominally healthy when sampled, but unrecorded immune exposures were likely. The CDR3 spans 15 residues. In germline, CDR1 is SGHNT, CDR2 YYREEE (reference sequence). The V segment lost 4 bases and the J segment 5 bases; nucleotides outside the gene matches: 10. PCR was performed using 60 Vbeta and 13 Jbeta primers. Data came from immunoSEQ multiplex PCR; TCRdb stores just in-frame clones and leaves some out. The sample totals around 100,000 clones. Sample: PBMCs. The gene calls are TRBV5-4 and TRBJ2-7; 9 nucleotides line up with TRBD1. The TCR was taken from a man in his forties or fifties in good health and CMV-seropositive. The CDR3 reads CASSLGQGKGNEQYF. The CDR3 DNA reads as TGTGCCAGCAGCCTGGGACAGGGAAAAGGCAACGAGCAGTACTTC. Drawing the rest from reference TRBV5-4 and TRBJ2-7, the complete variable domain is ETGVTQSPTHLIKTRGQQVTLRCSSQSGHNTVSWYQQALGQGPQFIFQYYREEENGRGNFPPRFSGLQFPNYSSELNVNALELDDSALYLCASSLGQGKGNEQYFGPGTRLTVT.